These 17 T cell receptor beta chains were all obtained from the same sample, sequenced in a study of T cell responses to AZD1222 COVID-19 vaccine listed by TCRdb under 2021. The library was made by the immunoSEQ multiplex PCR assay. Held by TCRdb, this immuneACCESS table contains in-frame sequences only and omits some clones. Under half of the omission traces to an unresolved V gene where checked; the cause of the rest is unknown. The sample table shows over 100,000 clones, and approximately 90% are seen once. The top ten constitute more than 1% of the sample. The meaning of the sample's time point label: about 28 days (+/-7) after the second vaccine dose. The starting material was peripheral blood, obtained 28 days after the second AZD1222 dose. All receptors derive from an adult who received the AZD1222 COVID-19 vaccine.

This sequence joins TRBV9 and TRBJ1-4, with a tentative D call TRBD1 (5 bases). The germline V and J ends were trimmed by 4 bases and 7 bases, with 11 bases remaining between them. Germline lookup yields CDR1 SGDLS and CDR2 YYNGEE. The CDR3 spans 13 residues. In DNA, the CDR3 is TGTGCCAGCAGCCCAGGGCTTGGTGAAAAACTGTTTTTT. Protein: CASSPGLGEKLFF. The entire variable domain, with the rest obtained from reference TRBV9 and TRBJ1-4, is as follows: DSGVTQTPKHLITATGQRVTLRCSPRSGDLSVYWYQQSLDQGLQFLIQYYNGEERAKGNILERFSAQQFPDLHSELNLSSLELGDSALYFCASSPGLGEKLFFGSGTQLSVL.

CDR3 coding DNA: TGTGCCAGCAGCTTATCCGATTCCGGGGAGCTGTTTTTT. This gives the protein CASSLSDSGELFF. The gene calls are TRBV5-4 and TRBJ2-2; D unresolved. This CDR3 has 13 amino acids. The germline CDR1 and CDR2 sequences are SGHNT and YYREEE (reference sequence). Trimming removed 2 bases at V and 6 bases at J, with 8 bases between.

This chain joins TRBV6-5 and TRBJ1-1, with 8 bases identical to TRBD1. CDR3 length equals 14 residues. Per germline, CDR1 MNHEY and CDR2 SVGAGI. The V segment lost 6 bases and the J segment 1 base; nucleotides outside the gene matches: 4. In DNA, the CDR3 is TGTGCCAGCAGGAAGGACAGGGAGAACACTGAAGCTTTCTTT. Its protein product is CASRKDRENTEAFF.

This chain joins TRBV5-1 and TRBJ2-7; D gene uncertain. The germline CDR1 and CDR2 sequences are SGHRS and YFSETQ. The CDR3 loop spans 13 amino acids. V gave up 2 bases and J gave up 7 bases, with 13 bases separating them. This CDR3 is CASSLKLLGEQYF. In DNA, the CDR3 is TGCGCCAGCAGCTTAAAACTCCTGGGGGAGCAGTACTTC.

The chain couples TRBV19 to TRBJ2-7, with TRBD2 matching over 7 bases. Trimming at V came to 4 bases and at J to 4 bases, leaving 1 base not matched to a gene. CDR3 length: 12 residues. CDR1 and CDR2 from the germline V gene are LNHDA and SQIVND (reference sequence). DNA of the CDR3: TGTGCCAGTAGTAGCGGGAGTTACGAGCAGTACTTC. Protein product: CASSSGSYEQYF.

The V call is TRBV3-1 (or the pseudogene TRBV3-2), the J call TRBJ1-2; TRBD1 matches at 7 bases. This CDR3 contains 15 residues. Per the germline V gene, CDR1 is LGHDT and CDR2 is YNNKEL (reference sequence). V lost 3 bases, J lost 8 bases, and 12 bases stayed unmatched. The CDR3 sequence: CASSQVTGSGRGYTF. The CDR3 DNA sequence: TGTGCCAGCAGCCAGGTGACAGGGTCGGGGAGAGGCTACACCTTC.

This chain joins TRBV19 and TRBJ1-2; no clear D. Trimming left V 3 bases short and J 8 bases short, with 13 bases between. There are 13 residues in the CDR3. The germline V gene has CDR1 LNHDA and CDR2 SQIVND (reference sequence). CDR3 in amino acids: CASSMRQDGGYTF. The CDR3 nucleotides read TGTGCCAGTAGTATGCGGCAGGATGGAGGCTACACCTTC.

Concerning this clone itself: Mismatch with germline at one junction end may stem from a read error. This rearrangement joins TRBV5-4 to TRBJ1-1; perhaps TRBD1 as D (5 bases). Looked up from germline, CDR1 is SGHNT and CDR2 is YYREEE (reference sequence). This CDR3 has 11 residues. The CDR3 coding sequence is TGTGCCAGCAGCTTGGAGGGGATAACAGCTTTT. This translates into CASSLEGITAF.

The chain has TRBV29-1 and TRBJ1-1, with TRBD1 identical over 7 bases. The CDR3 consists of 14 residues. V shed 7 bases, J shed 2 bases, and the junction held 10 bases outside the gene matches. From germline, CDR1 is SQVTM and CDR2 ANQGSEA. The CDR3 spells CSARRGLGNTEAFF. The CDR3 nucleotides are TGCAGCGCGAGGAGGGGGCTTGGCAACACTGAAGCTTTCTTT.

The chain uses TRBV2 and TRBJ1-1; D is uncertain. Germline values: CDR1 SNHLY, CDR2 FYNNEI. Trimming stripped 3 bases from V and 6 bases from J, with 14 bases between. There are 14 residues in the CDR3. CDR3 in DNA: TGTGCCAGCAGTGACCGGGTCGTCTGGGCTGAAGCTTTCTTT. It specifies CASSDRVVWAEAFF. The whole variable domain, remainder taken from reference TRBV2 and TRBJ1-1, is EPEVTQTPSHQVTQMGQEVILRCVPISNHLYFYWYRQILGQKVEFLVSFYNNEISEKSEIFDDQFSVERPDGSNFTLKIRSTKLEDSAMYFCASSDRVVWAEAFFGQGTRLTVV.

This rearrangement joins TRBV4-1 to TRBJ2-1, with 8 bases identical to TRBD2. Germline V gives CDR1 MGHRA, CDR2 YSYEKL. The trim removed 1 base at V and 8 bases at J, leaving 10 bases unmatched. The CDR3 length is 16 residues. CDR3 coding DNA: TGCGCCAGCAGCCAAGGGTGGACTAGCTCCCGATATGAGCAGTTCTTC. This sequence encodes CASSQGWTSSRYEQFF.

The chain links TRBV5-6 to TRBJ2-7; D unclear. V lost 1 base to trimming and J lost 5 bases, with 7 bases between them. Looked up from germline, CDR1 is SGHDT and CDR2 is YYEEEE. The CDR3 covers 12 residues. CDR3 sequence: CASSLYYDEQYF. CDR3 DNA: TGTGCCAGCAGCTTGTATTACGACGAGCAGTACTTC.

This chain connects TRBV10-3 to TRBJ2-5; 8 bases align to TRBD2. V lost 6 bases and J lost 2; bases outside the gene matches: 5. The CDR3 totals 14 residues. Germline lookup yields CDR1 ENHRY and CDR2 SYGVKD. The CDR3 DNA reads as TGTGCCATCAGCGGGGGGGTGGTACAAGAGACCCAGTACTTC. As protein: CAISGGVVQETQYF.

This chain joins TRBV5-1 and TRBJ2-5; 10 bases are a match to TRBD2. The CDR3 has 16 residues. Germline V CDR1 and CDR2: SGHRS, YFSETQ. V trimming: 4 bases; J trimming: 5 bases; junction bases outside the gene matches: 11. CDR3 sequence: CASSPQAGGPGETQYF. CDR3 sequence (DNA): TGCGCCAGCAGCCCTCAAGCGGGAGGGCCAGGGGAGACCCAGTACTTC.

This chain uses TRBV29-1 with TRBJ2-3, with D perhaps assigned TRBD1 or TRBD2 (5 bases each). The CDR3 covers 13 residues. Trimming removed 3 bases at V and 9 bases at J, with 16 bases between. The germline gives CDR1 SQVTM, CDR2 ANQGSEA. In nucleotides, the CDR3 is TGCAGCGTTGAGGCCCAGGGAGCAGGGACGCAGTATTTT. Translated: CSVEAQGAGTQYF.

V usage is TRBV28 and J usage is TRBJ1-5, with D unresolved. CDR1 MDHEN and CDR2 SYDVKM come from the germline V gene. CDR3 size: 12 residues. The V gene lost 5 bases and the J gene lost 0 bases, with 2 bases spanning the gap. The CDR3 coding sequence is TGTGCCAGCAGTGATAGCAATCAGCCCCAGCATTTT. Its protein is CASSDSNQPQHF.

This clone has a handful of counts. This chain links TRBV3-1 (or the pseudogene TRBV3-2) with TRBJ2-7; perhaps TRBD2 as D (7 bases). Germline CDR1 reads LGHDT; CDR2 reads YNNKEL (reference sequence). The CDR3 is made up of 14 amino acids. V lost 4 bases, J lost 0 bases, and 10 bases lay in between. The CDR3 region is CASSRGGHSYEQYF. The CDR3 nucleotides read TGTGCCAGCAGCCGGGGGGGCCACTCCTACGAGCAGTACTTC.